Below, one T cell receptor beta chain is given with its context. These data are taken from a study of technical replicates of blood from several donors. The method was immunoSEQ multiplex PCR; TCRdb's version includes in-frame clones alone and lacks a portion of them. The sample lists 60,000 to 90,000 clones, just under 95% occurring once. The CDR3 extends over 15 amino acids. Germline V gene lookup returns CDR1 MRHNA and CDR2 SNTAGT. Trimming at V came to 3 bases and at J to 6 bases, leaving 6 bases not matched to a gene. The sequence was obtained from a human donor in good health. The chain combines TRBV6-4 with TRBJ2-1, with TRBD1 identical over 9 bases. Sequenced: T cells isolated from PBMCs. CDR3 coding DNA: TGTGCCAGCAGTGATAGGCCGGACAGGGGCAATGAGCAGTTCTTC. It translates to CASSDRPDRGNEQFF.